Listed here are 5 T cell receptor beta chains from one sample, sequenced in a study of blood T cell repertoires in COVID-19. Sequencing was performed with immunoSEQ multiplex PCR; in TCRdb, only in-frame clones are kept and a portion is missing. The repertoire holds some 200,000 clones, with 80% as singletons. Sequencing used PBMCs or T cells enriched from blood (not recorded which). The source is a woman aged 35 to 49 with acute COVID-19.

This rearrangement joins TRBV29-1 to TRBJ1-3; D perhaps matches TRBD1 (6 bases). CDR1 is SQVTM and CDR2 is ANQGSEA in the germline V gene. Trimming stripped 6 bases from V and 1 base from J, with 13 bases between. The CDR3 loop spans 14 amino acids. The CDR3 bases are TGCAGCGTGGATTTAGGACAGTCTGGAAACACCATATATTTT. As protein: CSVDLGQSGNTIYF.

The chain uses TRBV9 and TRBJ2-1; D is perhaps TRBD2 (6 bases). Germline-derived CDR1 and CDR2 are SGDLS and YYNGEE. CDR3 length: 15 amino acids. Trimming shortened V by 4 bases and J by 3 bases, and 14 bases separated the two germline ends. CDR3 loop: CASSRSGGGYNEQFF. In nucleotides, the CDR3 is TGTGCCAGCAGCCGTTCCGGGGGAGGCTACAATGAGCAGTTCTTC.

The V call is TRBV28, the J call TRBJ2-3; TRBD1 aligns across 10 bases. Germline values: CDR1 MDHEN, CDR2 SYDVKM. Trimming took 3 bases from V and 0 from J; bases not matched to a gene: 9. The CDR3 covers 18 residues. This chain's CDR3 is CASSFRLGQGGSTDTQYF. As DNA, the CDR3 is TGTGCCAGCAGTTTTCGTCTAGGACAGGGGGGGAGCACAGATACGCAGTATTTT.

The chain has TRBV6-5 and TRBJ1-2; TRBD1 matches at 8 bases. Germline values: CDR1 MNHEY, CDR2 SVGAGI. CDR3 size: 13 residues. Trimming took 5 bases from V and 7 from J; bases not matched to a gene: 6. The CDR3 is CASSTGTGGGYTF. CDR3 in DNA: TGTGCCAGCAGTACTGGGACAGGTGGTGGCTACACCTTC.

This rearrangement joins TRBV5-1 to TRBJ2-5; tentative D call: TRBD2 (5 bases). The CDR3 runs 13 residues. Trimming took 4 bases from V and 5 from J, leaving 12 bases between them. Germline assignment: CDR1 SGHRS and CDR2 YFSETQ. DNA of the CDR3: TGCGCCAGCAGCCCATCCCGAGGGGAGACCCAGTACTTC. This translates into CASSPSRGETQYF.